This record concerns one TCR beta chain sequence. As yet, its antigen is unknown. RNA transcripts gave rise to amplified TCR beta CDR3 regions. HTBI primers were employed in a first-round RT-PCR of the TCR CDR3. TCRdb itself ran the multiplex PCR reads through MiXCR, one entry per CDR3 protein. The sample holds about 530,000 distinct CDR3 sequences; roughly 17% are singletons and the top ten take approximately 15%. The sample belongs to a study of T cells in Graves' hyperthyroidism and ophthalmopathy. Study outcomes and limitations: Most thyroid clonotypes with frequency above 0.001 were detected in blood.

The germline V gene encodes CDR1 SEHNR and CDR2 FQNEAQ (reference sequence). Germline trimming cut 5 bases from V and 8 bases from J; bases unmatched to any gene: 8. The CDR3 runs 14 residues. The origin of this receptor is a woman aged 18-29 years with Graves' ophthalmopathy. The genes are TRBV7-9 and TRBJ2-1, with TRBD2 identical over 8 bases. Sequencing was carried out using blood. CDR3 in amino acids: CASSPTTSADEQFF. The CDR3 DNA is TGTGCCAGCAGCCCCACGACTAGCGCGGATGAGCAGTTCTTC. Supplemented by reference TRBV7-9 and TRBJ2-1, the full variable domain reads DTGVSQNPRHKITKRGQNVTFRCDPISEHNRLYWYRQTLGQGPEFLTYFQNEAQLEKSRLLSDRFSAERPKGSFSTLEIQRTEQGDSAMYLCASSPTTSADEQFFGPGTRLTVL.